The 8 T cell receptor beta chains below come from one sample, sequenced in a study of blood T cell repertoires in COVID-19. Only in-frame clones appear in the TCRdb table, and some are missing; sequencing was by immunoSEQ multiplex PCR. The sample shows more than 150,000 clones, approximately 90% of them seen only once. The sequencing sample was made of peripheral blood. The receptors were gathered from a man aged 45 to 65 with acute or convalescent COVID-19.

The V and J genes are TRBV13 and TRBJ2-7; no firm D call. CDR3 length equals 15 residues. CDR1 and CDR2 from the germline V gene are PRHDT and FYEKMQ (reference sequence). Trimming took off 3 bases at V and 0 bases at J, with 12 bases between the two ends. The CDR3 protein is CASSLGRFSSYEQYV. The CDR3 nucleotides read TGTGCCAGCAGCTTGGGCCGCTTCAGCTCCTACGAGCAGTACGTC.

The chain combines TRBV4-3 with TRBJ2-2; possibly TRBD1 for D (6 bases). Trimming removed 0 bases at V and 6 bases at J, with 11 bases between. Germline V gene data show CDR1 as LGHNA and CDR2 as YSLEER. The length of the CDR3 is 15 residues. For the CDR3, the DNA is TGCGCCAGCAGCCAAGATCCTCAGGGGCCCGGGGAGCTGTTTTTT. Protein product: CASSQDPQGPGELFF.

This chain links TRBV24-1 with TRBJ1-1; D is unresolved. V was pared by 2 bases and J by 6 bases, with 24 bases between. CDR3 size: 18 residues. Germline loops: CDR1 KGHDR, CDR2 SFDVKD. CDR3 nucleotides: TGTGCCACCAGTGATTCACGAGAAGGTGGTGGGAGGGCCCCTGAAGCTTTCTTT. Its protein is CATSDSREGGGRAPEAFF.

The chain uses TRBV29-1 and TRBJ1-5; 7 bases align to TRBD1. CDR1 is SQVTM, CDR2 ANQGSEA, per germline. The junction had 9 bases not matched to a gene; V was cut back by 8 bases and J by 2 bases. The CDR3 covers 14 residues. Here the CDR3 reads CSTRDSFGNQPQHF. The CDR3 DNA follows: TGCAGCACCCGGGACAGTTTTGGCAATCAGCCCCAGCATTTT.

J is TRBJ2-2 and V is TRBV2; TRBD1 might be the D (5 bases). Deletions cut 6 bases from V and 4 bases from J, with 9 bases between. Germline V gene sequence: CDR1 SNHLY, CDR2 FYNNEI. The length of the CDR3 is 13 residues. The CDR3 DNA follows: TGTGCCAGCAGCCGAGACAGCACCGGGGAGCTGTTTTTT. This encodes CASSRDSTGELFF.

The table lists this clone with a few counts. The J gene is TRBJ1-1, the V gene TRBV19; no clear D gene. V was shortened by 3 bases and J by 3 bases, with 11 bases between the two germline ends. Germline-derived CDR1 and CDR2 are LNHDA and SQIVND (reference sequence). This CDR3 has 14 amino acids. The CDR3 spells CASSIGGPDTEAFF. The DNA of the CDR3 is TGTGCCAGTAGTATTGGCGGGCCGGACACTGAAGCTTTCTTT.

J is TRBJ1-1 and V is TRBV28; TRBD1 might be the D (5 bases). The CDR3 loop spans 15 amino acids. Germline values: CDR1 MDHEN, CDR2 SYDVKM. V shed 4 bases and J shed 3 bases, with 15 bases lying between them. This CDR3 reads CASSSPPGGYTEAFF. CDR3 sequence (DNA): TGTGCCAGCAGTTCCCCCCCGGGGGGTTACACTGAAGCTTTCTTT.

The chain uses TRBV6-6 and TRBJ2-7, with TRBD1 identical over 10 bases. This CDR3 is 16 amino acids long. The junction had 9 bases not matched to a gene; V was cut back by 5 bases and J by 2 bases. The germline V gene has CDR1 MNHNY and CDR2 SVGAGI (reference sequence). CDR3 sequence (DNA): TGTGCCAGCAGTAGAGGCGGACAGGGGGGCACCTACGAGCAGTACGTC. Its translation: CASSRGGQGGTYEQYV.